This T cell receptor (beta chain) comes out of a study of esophageal squamous cell carcinoma under preoperative chemotherapy. Overall study findings and caveats: After treatment, tumor-infiltrating lymphocytes apparently came partly from blood T cells. After chemotherapy, TCR diversity rose significantly in peripheral T cells but not in tumor-infiltrating lymphocytes.

TCRdb reanalysed the PCR reads using MiXCR and keeps one entry per CDR3 protein. Here the sample spans about 16,000 distinct CDR3 sequences, 40% to 50% being singletons. As for this clonotype: What it recognizes is unknown.

V was clipped by 5 bases and J by 2 bases; unmatched bases: 13. Germline lookup yields CDR1 LGHNT and CDR2 FRNRAP. The CDR3 sequence is 17 residues long. Time point of the sample: before preoperative PTX-NDP chemotherapy. Before surgery, patients were given preoperative paclitaxel-nedaplatin chemotherapy. The sample was collected from a patient given preoperative chemotherapy. This sequence was found in a human donor with esophageal squamous cell carcinoma. The donor label of this sample is uncertain. The V call is TRBV12-5, the J call TRBJ2-3; 7 positions match TRBD2. In DNA form, the CDR3 reads TGTGCTAGTGGTGGGGGGGATTGTGTCTCACACACAGATACGCAGTATTTT. This translates into CASGGGDCVSHTDTQYF.